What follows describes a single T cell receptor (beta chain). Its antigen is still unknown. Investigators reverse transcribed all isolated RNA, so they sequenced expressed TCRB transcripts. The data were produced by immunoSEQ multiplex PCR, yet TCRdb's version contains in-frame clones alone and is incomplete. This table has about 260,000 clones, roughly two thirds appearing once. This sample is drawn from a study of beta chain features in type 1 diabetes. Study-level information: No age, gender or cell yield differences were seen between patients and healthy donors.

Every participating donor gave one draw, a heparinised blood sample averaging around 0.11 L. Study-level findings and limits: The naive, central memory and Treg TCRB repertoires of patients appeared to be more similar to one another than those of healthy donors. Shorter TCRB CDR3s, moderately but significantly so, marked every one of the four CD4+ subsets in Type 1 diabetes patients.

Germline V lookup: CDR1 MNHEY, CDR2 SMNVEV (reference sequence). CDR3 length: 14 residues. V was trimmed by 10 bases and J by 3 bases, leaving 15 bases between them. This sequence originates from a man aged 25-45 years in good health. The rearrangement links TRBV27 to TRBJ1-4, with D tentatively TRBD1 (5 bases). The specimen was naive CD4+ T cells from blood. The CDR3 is CATSRGGANEKLFF. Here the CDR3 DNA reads TGTGCCACGTCGCGTGGGGGGGCTAATGAAAAACTGTTTTTT.